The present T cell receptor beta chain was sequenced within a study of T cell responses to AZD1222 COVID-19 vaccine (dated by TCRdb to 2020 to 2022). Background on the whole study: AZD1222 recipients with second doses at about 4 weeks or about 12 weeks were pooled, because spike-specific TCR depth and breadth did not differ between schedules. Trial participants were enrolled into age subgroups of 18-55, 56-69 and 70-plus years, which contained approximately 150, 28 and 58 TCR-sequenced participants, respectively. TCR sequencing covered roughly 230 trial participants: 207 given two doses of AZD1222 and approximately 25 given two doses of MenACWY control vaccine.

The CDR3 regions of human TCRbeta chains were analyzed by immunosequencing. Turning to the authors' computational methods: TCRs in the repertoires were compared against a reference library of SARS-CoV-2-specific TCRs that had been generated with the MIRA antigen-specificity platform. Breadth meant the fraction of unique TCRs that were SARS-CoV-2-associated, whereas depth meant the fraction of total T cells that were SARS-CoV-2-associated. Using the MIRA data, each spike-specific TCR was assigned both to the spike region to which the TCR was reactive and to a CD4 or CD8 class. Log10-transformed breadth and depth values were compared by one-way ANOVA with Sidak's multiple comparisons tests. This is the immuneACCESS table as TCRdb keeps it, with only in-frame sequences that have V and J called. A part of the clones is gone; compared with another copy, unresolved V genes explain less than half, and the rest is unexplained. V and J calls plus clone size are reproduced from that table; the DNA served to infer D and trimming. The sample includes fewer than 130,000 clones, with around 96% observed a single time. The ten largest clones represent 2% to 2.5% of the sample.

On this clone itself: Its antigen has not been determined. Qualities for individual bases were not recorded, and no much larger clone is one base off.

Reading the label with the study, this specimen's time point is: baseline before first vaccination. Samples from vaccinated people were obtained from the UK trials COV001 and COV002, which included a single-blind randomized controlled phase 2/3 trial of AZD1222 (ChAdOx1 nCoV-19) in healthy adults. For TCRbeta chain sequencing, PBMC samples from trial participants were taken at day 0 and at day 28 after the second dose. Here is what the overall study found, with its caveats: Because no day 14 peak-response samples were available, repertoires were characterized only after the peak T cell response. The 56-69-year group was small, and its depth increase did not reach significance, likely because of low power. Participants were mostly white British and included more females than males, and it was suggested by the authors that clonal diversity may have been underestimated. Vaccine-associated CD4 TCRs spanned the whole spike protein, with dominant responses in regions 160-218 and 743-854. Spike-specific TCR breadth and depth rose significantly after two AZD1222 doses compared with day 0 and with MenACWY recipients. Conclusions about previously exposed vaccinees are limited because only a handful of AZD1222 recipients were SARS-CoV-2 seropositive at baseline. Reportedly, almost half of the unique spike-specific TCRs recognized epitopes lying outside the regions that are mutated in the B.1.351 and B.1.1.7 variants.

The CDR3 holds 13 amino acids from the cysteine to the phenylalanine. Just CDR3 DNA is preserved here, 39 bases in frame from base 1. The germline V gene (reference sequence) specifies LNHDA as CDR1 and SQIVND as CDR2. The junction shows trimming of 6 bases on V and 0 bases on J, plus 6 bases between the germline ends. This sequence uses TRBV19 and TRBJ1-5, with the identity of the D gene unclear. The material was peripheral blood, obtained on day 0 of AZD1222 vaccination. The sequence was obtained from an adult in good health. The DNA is TGTGCCAGTAGCACAGTTAGCAATCAGCCCCAGCATTTT. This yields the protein CASSTVSNQPQHF. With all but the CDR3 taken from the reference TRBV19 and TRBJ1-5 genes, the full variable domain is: DGGITQSPKYLFRKEGQNVTLSCEQNLNHDAMYWYRQDPGQGLRLIYYSQIVNDFQKGDIAEGYSVSREKKESFPLTVTSAQKNPTAFYLCASSTVSNQPQHFGDGTRLSIL.